The present entry profiles one TCR beta chain with its context. Its binding antigen is unknown. No qualities accompany the bases; no much larger clone lies one base away. Healthy HIV-negative adults with no recently reported acute infections or vaccinations were included as donors. Every donor was a Caucasian adult living in Nashville, Tennessee, USA. For unsorted samples, tens of millions of PBMCs were counted, and genomic DNA was extracted using the QIAamp DNA Blood Mini kit. Blood was obtained by leukapheresis, after which PBMCs were separated by Ficoll-Histopaque density gradient centrifugation and cryopreserved in liquid nitrogen vapor phase. This entry comes from a study of shared clonotypes between healthy human individuals (dated by TCRdb to 2018 to 2021). For the wider study: Three men and two women, aged 18 to 49 years, made up the cohort. To estimate repertoire size and how much clonotype sharing occurs between individuals, the study deeply sequenced the blood TCR repertoires of several healthy adults. To increase sequencing depth and limit assay-specific biases, different laboratories used diverse techniques to prepare libraries and sequence TCR repertoires. Between about 0.8 and 9 billion PBMCs per donor were obtained by leukapheresis.

TCR CDR3 regions were amplified from genomic DNA by multiplex PCR using the deep immunoSEQ assay. For each cell subset, the extracted genomic DNA was distributed evenly across all wells of several immunoSEQ 96-well plates, and each plate served as one replicate. For unsorted PBMC, each replicate PCR was loaded with approximately 300 ng genomic DNA, equivalent to tens of thousands of T cell genomes. Ten immunoSEQ deep assay plates were used to sequence the unsorted PBMC genomic DNA. Purified libraries were measured with a Qubit 3.0 fluorometer, size-checked on a Bioanalyzer 2100, and measured again with the KAPA Library Quantification kit. Each immunoSEQ 96-well plate was sequenced on its own single-read 150-cycle Illumina NextSeq 550 flow cell. The study's processing was this. Because only junctional sequences without quality scores were contained in the immunoSEQ output, filtering matching that applied to full-length reads could not be performed. Sequences were annotated with PyIR, a Python wrapper for IgBLAST v1.9, and V/J genes and CDR3 were assigned using IMGT germline references. Reads with weak V/J assignments (E-value above 1e-6), missing CDR3, stop codons, out-of-frame junctions, or ambiguous translated residues were removed. A V3J clonotype was defined by an identical inferred V gene, J gene, and CDR3 amino acid sequence. Percentage overlap between repertoires was computed as shared unique clonotypes divided by the size of the smaller repertoire. Richness of each repertoire was evaluated using RTK rarefaction, the Chao1 estimator, and Recon v2.1 estimates of unobserved clonotypes. What TCRdb holds here is the immuneACCESS table cut down to in-frame rearrangements. Part of the clones is not present; checked against another copy, under half of the missing clones reflect an unresolved V gene, and the others are unexplained. The V and J calls and clone size were taken over from that table, and D and trimming were inferred from the DNA. The sample records 450,000 to 600,000 clones, roughly 85% of which are singletons. The top ten clones comprise more than 10% of the sample.

Results the study describes overall, beyond this receptor: Sampling was restricted to blood, and TCR repertoires in tissue are likely to differ from TCR repertoires in blood. Pairwise subsampling indicated that sequencing depth was expected to affect the degree of clonotype sharing among donors. The genetic and exposure-history diversity represented was limited by the small number of donors.

Input material: PBMCs. This clonotype was sampled from a woman aged 35 to 49 in good health. Some clones in this sample may be carry-over from other donors' samples.

The bases are TGTGCCAGCAGTTTGGGTCAGGTGGGGGAAAAACTGTTTTTT. Its coded protein is CASSLGQVGEKLFF. Recombination linked TRBV28 to TRBJ1-4, with no reliable assignment of the D segment. Reading the germline V gene gives CDR1 MDHEN and CDR2 SYDVKM. V was cut back by 3 bases and J by 8 bases, leaving a gap of 13 bases between them. Taken from cysteine to phenylalanine, the CDR3 has 14 residues. Only CDR3 DNA is held: 42 bases, read in frame from base 1.